The rows below give T cell receptor beta chains drawn from one sample of a study of cytomegalovirus exposure and HLA in healthy donors. Assay: immunoSEQ multiplex PCR; the TCRdb copy retains only in-frame clones and omits some. The table shows more than 65,000 clones, with approximately 96% occurring only once. The source material was PBMCs. The receptors stem from a woman younger than 30 in good health and CMV-seronegative. Each CDR3 is given with its conserved first and last residue. The order of the fields is D gene, J gene, clone size, V gene, CDR3 DNA, CDR3 protein. D genes are given only for firm matches. Some rows mark clone size as missing; the rest say once, few, many or name a class of expanded clone.

TRBD2,TRBJ2-7,.,TRBV29-1,TGCAGCGTCACCCTTACTAGCGGGAGTTCCTACGAGCAGTACTTC,CSVTLTSGSSYEQYF
.,TRBJ2-7,.,TRBV6-5,TGTGCCAGCAGTTACAGTTATCGGGCCTACGAGCAGTACTTC,CASSYSYRAYEQYF
TRBD1,TRBJ1-6,.,TRBV18,TGTGCCAGCTCACCTCCGGGACAGTTAAATTCACCCCTCCACTTT,CASSPPGQLNSPLHF
.,TRBJ2-1,.,TRBV6-4,TGTGCCAACCACCTGGGGGGGCCCCACAATGAGCAGTTCTTC,CANHLGGPHNEQFF
TRBD1,TRBJ1-5,.,TRBV10-3,TGTGCCATCAGACGGGACAGGGTTAGTCATCAGCCCCAGCATTTT,CAIRRDRVSHQPQHF
.,TRBJ2-5,.,TRBV2,TGTGCCAGCAGTGAAGCTTCAGGGGTGGCAGAGACCCAGTACTTC,CASSEASGVAETQYF
.,TRBJ1-4,.,TRBV7-9,TGTGCCAGCACCGACCCGACTGAAGAAAAACTGTTTTTT,CASTDPTEEKLFF
.,TRBJ2-3,once,TRBV5-1,TGCGCCAGCAGCTTGCTATCGTCGGCGGGCGGCACAGATACGCAGTATTTT,CASSLLSSAGGTDTQYF
TRBD1,TRBJ1-2,once,TRBV27,TGTGCCAGCAGTTTGACAGGGAGAGTAGCTGTGGGAGGCTACACCTTC,CASSLTGRVAVGGYTF
TRBD2,TRBJ2-4,.,TRBV18,TGTGCCAGCTCACCAGTCAGACTAGCGGGAGTGGACATTCAGTACTTC,CASSPVRLAGVDIQYF
.,TRBJ2-7,.,TRBV4-2,TGTGCCAGCAGCCAAGAACCACCTAGCGCCGTCGGTGGGCAGTACTTC,CASSQEPPSAVGGQYF
.,TRBJ2-1,once,TRBV12-1,TGTGCCAGCAGCGTCATAGCCCATTTAGCGGGAGTATACAATGAGCAGTTCTTC,CASSVIAHLAGVYNEQFF
.,TRBJ2-7,once,TRBV6-1,TGTGCCAGCAGTGAAGCACCGGGAACGGCCTACGAGCAGTACTTC,CASSEAPGTAYEQYF
TRBD2,TRBJ2-2,once,TRBV6-4,TGTGCCAGCAGTGACGCGGGGGGGCTCAACACCGGGGAGCTGTTTTTT,CASSDAGGLNTGELFF
.,TRBJ2-4,few,TRBV28,TGTGCCAGCAGCCGAACAGGTCGACTAGCCAAAAACATTCAGTACTTC,CASSRTGRLAKNIQYF
TRBD2,TRBJ2-3,.,TRBV15,TGTGCCACCAGCAGAGATCCCGTAGCGGGACTTTGGACAGATACGCAGTATTTT,CATSRDPVAGLWTDTQYF
TRBD1,TRBJ2-5,.,TRBV28,TGTGCCAGCAGGACAGGGTACCAAGAGACCCAGTACTTC,CASRTGYQETQYF
TRBD2,TRBJ2-3,.,TRBV10-1,TGCGCCAGCAGTGAGATGGTCGGGAGGGTTGGAGATACGCAGTATTTT,CASSEMVGRVGDTQYF
TRBD2,TRBJ2-7,.,TRBV27,TGTGCCAGCAGTTACGTAACCCCTAGCGGGAGTTACGAGCAGTACTTC,CASSYVTPSGSYEQYF
.,TRBJ2-7,.,TRBV11-3,TGTGCCAGCAGCTTAGATGGGGGCGCGGCAAGCTACGAGCAGTACTTC,CASSLDGGAASYEQYF
.,TRBJ1-1,.,TRBV7-9,TGTGCCAGCAGCTTAGACAGCCAAACTGAAGCTTTCTTT,CASSLDSQTEAFF
TRBD2,TRBJ2-2,.,TRBV7-7,TGTGCCAGCAGCCCTATTAGACTAGCGGGAGTATATAAACTCGGGGAGCTGTTTTTT,CASSPIRLAGVYKLGELFF
TRBD2,TRBJ2-1,.,TRBV19,TGTGCCAGTAGTATAGATCTTAGGGGGACTAGTTCGGATGAGCAGTTCTTC,CASSIDLRGTSSDEQFF
.,TRBJ1-4,.,TRBV19,TGTGCCAGTAGTTCCGGGACTGTGAATGAAAAACTGTTTTTT,CASSSGTVNEKLFF
TRBD1,TRBJ1-4,.,TRBV19,TGTGCCAGTAGTGGACAGGGAAAGAGCGAAAAACTGTTTTTT,CASSGQGKSEKLFF
TRBD2,TRBJ2-5,.,TRBV28,TGTGCCAGCAGTTTATTTACTAGCGAGGAAGAGACCCAGTACTTC,CASSLFTSEEETQYF
TRBD2,TRBJ2-7,.,TRBV4-1,TGCGCCAGCAGCCAAGCCTACCTGGGACTAGCGGTCTACGAGCAGTACTTC,CASSQAYLGLAVYEQYF
TRBD1,TRBJ2-7,.,TRBV11-2,TGTGCCAGCAGCTTAGGGTTTTCGATAACAGGGGGGTCCTCCTACGAGCAGTACTTC,CASSLGFSITGGSSYEQYF
.,TRBJ2-3,.,TRBV6-5,TGTGCCAGCAGGAATTCGGGAGTACCCACAGATACGCAGTATTTT,CASRNSGVPTDTQYF
.,TRBJ1-6,.,TRBV15,TGTGCCACCAGCAGAGAACAGGGCTATAATTCACCCCTCCACTTT,CATSREQGYNSPLHF
.,TRBJ2-7,.,TRBV6-7,TGTGCCAGCAGTTACTCGAGGGTTTGGTACGAGCAGTACTTC,CASSYSRVWYEQYF